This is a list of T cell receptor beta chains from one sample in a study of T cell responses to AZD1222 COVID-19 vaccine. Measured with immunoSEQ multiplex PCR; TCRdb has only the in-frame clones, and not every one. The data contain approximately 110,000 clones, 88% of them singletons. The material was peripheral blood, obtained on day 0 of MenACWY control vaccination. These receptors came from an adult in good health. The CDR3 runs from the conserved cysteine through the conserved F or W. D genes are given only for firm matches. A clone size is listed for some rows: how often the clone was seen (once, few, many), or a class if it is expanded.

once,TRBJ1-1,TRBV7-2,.,CASSFGSRTEAFF,TGTGCCAGCAGCTTTGGGAGTCGGACTGAAGCTTTCTTT
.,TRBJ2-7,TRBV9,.,CASSHGPGLGEQYF,TGTGCCAGCAGCCACGGCCCCGGGCTGGGCGAGCAGTACTTC
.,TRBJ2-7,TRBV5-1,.,CASSLEAREQYF,TGCGCCAGCAGCTTGGAAGCGCGGGAGCAGTACTTC
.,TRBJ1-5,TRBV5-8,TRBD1,CASSRAGTGGPNQPQHF,TGTGCCAGCAGCCGAGCCGGGACAGGGGGTCCCAATCAGCCCCAGCATTTT
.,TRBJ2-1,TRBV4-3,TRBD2,CASSQNSGGGLEQFF,TGCGCCAGCAGCCAAAATAGCGGGGGAGGGCTTGAGCAGTTCTTC
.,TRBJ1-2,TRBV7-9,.,CASSFTGSGYTF,TGTGCCAGCAGCTTTACAGGGAGCGGCTACACCTTC
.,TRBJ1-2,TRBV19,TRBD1,CASSMTGRGYTF,TGTGCCAGTAGTATGACAGGGAGAGGCTACACCTTC
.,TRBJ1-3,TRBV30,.,CAWTSWEGNTIYF,TGTGCCTGGACCTCTTGGGAAGGAAACACCATATATTTT
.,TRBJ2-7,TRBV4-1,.,CASSPGGKYEQYF,TGCGCCAGCAGCCCAGGAGGGAAGTACGAGCAGTACTTC
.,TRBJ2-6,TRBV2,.,CASSEVFSGANVLTF,TGTGCCAGCAGTGAAGTCTTTTCTGGGGCCAACGTCCTGACTTTC
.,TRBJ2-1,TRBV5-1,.,CASSFNIGSSHNEQFF,TGCGCCAGCAGCTTTAATATCGGGAGCTCGCACAATGAGCAGTTCTTC
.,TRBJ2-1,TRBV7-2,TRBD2,CASSQPGTSGRSAYNEQFF,TGTGCCAGCAGCCAACCCGGGACTAGCGGGAGATCGGCCTACAATGAGCAGTTCTTC
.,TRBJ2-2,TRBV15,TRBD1,CATKDRAITGELFF,TGTGCCACCAAAGACAGGGCGATCACCGGGGAGCTGTTTTTT
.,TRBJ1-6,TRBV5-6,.,CASSLAGANSPLHF,TGTGCCAGCAGCTTGGCGGGAGCGAATTCACCCCTCCACTTT
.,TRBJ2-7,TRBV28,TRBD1,CASTETGGSREILYEQYF,TGTGCCAGCACCGAGACAGGGGGCTCACGGGAGATTCTGTACGAGCAGTACTTC
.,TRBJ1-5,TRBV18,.,CASSPVAGGGNQPQHF,TGTGCCAGCTCACCCGTGGCAGGTGGTGGCAATCAGCCCCAGCATTTT
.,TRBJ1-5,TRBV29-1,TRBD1,CSVRQGAEQPQHF,TGCAGCGTTCGACAGGGGGCGGAGCAGCCCCAGCATTTT